This T cell receptor beta chain comes out of a study of blood T cell repertoires in COVID-19. The Seattle patients, enrolled during active infection, were followed longitudinally. The CDR3 totals 13 residues. V lost 3 bases to trimming and J lost 4 bases, with 6 bases between them. Germline V gives CDR1 LNHDA, CDR2 SQIVND (reference sequence). Profiled with immunoSEQ multiplex PCR; TCRdb holds only in-frame clones, not every one. The data hold about 320,000 clones, with approximately 88% observed a single time. Sequencing was carried out using peripheral blood. The TCR comes from a woman in her twenties or thirties with COVID-19, enrolled during active disease. The chain carries TRBV19 and TRBJ1-4; D call uncertain. For the CDR3, the DNA is TGTGCCAGTAGTATCCAGCGTAATGAAAAACTGTTTTTT. Encoded protein: CASSIQRNEKLFF.